These T cell receptor beta chains were read from a single sample in a study of Ad26.COV2.S vaccination and SARS-CoV-2 variants. The protocol was immunoSEQ multiplex PCR, while the TCRdb copy is restricted to in-frame clones and leaves out a portion. The sample gives roughly 320,000 clones, over 80% of which show up once; 2.1% is in the top ten. The source was peripheral blood, collected in a trial of Ad26.COV2.S vaccine versus placebo. The receptor set was obtained from a person between 18 and 65 years old who received the Ad26.COV2.S COVID-19 vaccine or a placebo. Both conserved end residues are part of each CDR3. Fields, in order: clone size, D gene, J gene, V gene, CDR3 DNA, CDR3 protein. A D gene is named only where the DNA matches it firmly. Some rows have no size entry. The others give once, few or many, or a class for an expanded clone.

- - TRBJ2-3 TRBV5-1 TGCGCCAGCAGCTTGGCACTAGTTTCAGATACGCAGTATTTT CASSLALVSDTQYF
- TRBD1 TRBJ1-5 TRBV6-5 TGTGCCAGTACCCCTCCGGGACAGGCCGCGCAGCCCCAGCATTTT CASTPPGQAAQPQHF
- - TRBJ2-7 TRBV5-6 TGTGCCAGCAACTTAATAGGGGGGAGCGAGCAGTACTTC CASNLIGGSEQYF
- TRBD2 TRBJ2-3 TRBV7-2 TGTGCCAGCAGCTCGGGACTAGCGGGGGAGCTGTGGGCAGATACGCAGTATTTT CASSSGLAGELWADTQYF
- TRBD1 TRBJ1-2 TRBV5-1 TGCGCCAGCAGCTTCGGACAGGGCCCCCGAGACTATGGCTACACCTTC CASSFGQGPRDYGYTF
- TRBD2 TRBJ2-5 TRBV24-1 TGTGCCACCAGTGAAATACTAGCGGGGGGGCTCCAGTACTTC CATSEILAGGLQYF
- TRBD1 TRBJ2-6 TRBV3-1/TRBV3-2 TGTGCCAGCAGCGACAGGGGAAACTCTGGGGCCAACGTCCTGACTTTC CASSDRGNSGANVLTF
- TRBD2 TRBJ2-3 TRBV6-5 TGTGCCAGCATTAGCGGGGGGACCCGCACAGATACGCAGTATTTT CASISGGTRTDTQYF
- - TRBJ2-7 TRBV7-2 TGTGCCAGCAGCTTAATCGGGCTAAAGAGGGACGAGCAGTACTTC CASSLIGLKRDEQYF
once TRBD2 TRBJ2-1 TRBV2 TGTGCCAGCAGGGTAGCGGGGAATCGCTACAATGAGCAGTTCTTC CASRVAGNRYNEQFF
- - TRBJ1-1 TRBV6-5 TGTGCCAGCATTAGGAACACTGAAGCTTTCTTT CASIRNTEAFF
- - TRBJ2-7 TRBV27 TGTGCCAGCAGTTTTGGGGACCACTACGAGCAGTACTTC CASSFGDHYEQYF
- - TRBJ2-7 TRBV21-1 TGTGCCAGCAGCTTACGTGGGGTTAGCACCGAGTCCTACGAGCAGTACTTC CASSLRGVSTESYEQYF
- - TRBJ2-7 TRBV6-6 TGTGCCAGCACTACAGGACACTCAAGCTCCTACGAGCAGTACTTC CASTTGHSSSYEQYF
- TRBD1 TRBJ1-5 TRBV2 TGTGCCAGCAGTTCCGGGACAGAGATGGGCGGCAATCAGCCCCAGCATTTT CASSSGTEMGGNQPQHF
- - TRBJ1-3 TRBV27 TGTGCCAGCAGTTCCACCGGTGGAAACACCATATATTTT CASSSTGGNTIYF
few - TRBJ2-7 TRBV3-1/TRBV3-2 TGTGCCAGCAGCCAACGTCCGGGGTTCGGCGAGCAGTACTTC CASSQRPGFGEQYF
- TRBD1 TRBJ1-5 TRBV19 TGTGCCAGTAGTATAGGCGTCAGGGGGGATAGCAATCAGCCCCAGCATTTT CASSIGVRGDSNQPQHF
- - TRBJ1-1 TRBV9 TGTGCCAGCAGCGTAGTTTCGGGCACTGAAGCTTTCTTT CASSVVSGTEAFF
- TRBD1 TRBJ1-6 TRBV2 TGTGCCAGCAGTGAGGGCAGGGGGAATTCACCCCTCCACTTT CASSEGRGNSPLHF
- - TRBJ1-2 TRBV4-1 TGCGCCAGCAGCCAAGCGCTAGGCGGCTACACCTTC CASSQALGGYTF
- TRBD1 TRBJ1-1 TRBV4-1 TGCGCCAGCAGCCAGGCAGACCGGGACAGGGAGCCTACTGAAGCTTTCTTT CASSQADRDREPTEAFF
- - TRBJ2-2 TRBV19 TGTGCCAGTAGTAGTCGGAGCTTCGGGGGCGGGGAGCTGTTTTTT CASSSRSFGGGELFF
- - TRBJ1-1 TRBV30 TGTGCCTGGATCCTACTGACAGTTAAATGGTCGAACACTGAAGCTTTCTTT CAWILLTVKWSNTEAFF
- - TRBJ2-5 TRBV15 TGTGCCACCAGCAGGACACTCGAAGAGACCCAGTACTTC CATSRTLEETQYF
- - TRBJ2-1 TRBV5-6 TGTGCCAGCAGCCCTGGGGGCAATGAGCAGTTCTTC CASSPGGNEQFF
- - TRBJ2-1 TRBV3-1/TRBV3-2 TGTGCCAGCGAGCCAATCTATGGAAATGAGCAGTTCTTC CASEPIYGNEQFF
- - TRBJ2-3 TRBV6-6 TGTGCCAGCAGTTATGGCAGGGGAGATACGCAGTATTTT CASSYGRGDTQYF
- - TRBJ2-3 TRBV5-1 TGCGCCAGCAGCTCCCGGGGAAGAGAGAGCACAGATACGCAGTATTTT CASSSRGRESTDTQYF
- - TRBJ2-3 TRBV11-2 TGTGCCAGCAGCCTTAGCAGGGGCTCAGATACGCAGTATTTT CASSLSRGSDTQYF
- - TRBJ2-7 TRBV6-5 TGTGCCAGCAGTCAGGTGCCCTACGAGCAGTACTTC CASSQVPYEQYF
few - TRBJ1-2 TRBV15 TGTGCCACCAGCAGAGGAAACAATAGGGCCTACGGCTACACCTTC CATSRGNNRAYGYTF
- - TRBJ1-6 TRBV25-1 TGTGCCAGCAGTCCAGGGGACCGAGTCTATAATTCACCCCTCCACTTT CASSPGDRVYNSPLHF
- - TRBJ1-1 TRBV10-3 TGTGCCATTTCCACGGGGGGAAACACTGAAGCTTTCTTT CAISTGGNTEAFF
once TRBD1 TRBJ1-1 TRBV3-1/TRBV3-2 TGTGCCAGCAGCCAAGAAAGGGGGCGAACTGAAGCTTTCTTT CASSQERGRTEAFF
- - TRBJ1-2 TRBV28 TGTGCCAGCAGATTCGATATGAACTATGGCTACACCTTC CASRFDMNYGYTF
- - TRBJ2-7 TRBV6-6 TGTGCCAGCAGTTATTCACGGGGCGATACCTACGAGCAGTACTTC CASSYSRGDTYEQYF
few TRBD1 TRBJ2-2 TRBV4-1 TGCGCCAGCAGCCCGGGACAGGGGGCGCGCACCGGGGAGCTGTTTTTT CASSPGQGARTGELFF
once - TRBJ2-5 TRBV19 TGTGCCAGTAGCGCGGACAGAGGGCGAGAGACCCAGTACTTC CASSADRGRETQYF
once TRBD2 TRBJ2-2 TRBV27 TGTGCCAGCAGTTTATTGCGGGGGAGGGACACCGGGGAGCTGTTTTTT CASSLLRGRDTGELFF